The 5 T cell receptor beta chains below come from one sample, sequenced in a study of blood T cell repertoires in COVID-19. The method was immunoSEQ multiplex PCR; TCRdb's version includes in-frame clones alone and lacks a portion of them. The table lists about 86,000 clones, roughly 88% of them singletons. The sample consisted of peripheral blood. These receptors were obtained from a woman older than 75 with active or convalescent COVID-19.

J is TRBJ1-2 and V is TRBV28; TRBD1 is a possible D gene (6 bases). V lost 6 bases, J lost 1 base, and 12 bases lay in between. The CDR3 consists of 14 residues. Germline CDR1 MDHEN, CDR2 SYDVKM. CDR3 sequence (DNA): TGTGCCAGCAGCCTAGGGGGGGGTAACTATGGCTACACCTTC. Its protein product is CASSLGGGNYGYTF.

Here the CDR3 reads CASSLEVGYGYTF. In DNA, the CDR3 is TGCGCCAGCAGCTTAGAGGTGGGCTATGGCTACACCTTC. V usage is TRBV5-1 and J usage is TRBJ1-2; D gene ambiguous. Per germline, CDR1 SGHRS and CDR2 YFSETQ. The length of the CDR3 is 13 residues. V lost 2 bases and J 4 bases, leaving 9 bases between the germline ends.

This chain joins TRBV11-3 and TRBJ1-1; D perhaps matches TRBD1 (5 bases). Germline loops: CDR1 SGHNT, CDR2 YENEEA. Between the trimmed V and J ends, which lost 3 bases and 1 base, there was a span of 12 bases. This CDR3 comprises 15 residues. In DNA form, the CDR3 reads TGTGCCAGCAGCTTCCAGGGACTCGCGAACACTGAAGCTTTCTTT. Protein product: CASSFQGLANTEAFF.

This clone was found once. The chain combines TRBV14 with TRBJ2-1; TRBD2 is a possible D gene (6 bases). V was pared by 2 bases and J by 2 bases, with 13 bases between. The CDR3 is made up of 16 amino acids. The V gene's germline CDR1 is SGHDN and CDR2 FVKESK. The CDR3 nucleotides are TGTGCCAGCAGCCAATTTGGGAGGACCCCCTACAATGAGCAGTTCTTC. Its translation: CASSQFGRTPYNEQFF.

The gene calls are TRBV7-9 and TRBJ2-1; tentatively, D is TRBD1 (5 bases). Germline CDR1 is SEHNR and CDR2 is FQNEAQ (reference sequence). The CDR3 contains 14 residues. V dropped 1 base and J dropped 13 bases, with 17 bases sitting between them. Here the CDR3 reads CASSLVASQEHQFF. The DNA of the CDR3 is TGTGCCAGCAGCTTAGTGGCCTCACAGGAACATCAGTTCTTC.